The entry below describes one T cell receptor beta chain. The sample is drawn from a study of blood T cell repertoires in COVID-19. Study information: The samples span acute and convalescent COVID-19 from the United States, Italy and Spain. PBMCs, B-cell-depleted T cells, or T cells were the source of the cDNA or gDNA that made up the material.

Under the authors' procedure: Amplified reference gene primers provided the basis for estimating nucleated cell counts. The data were produced by immunoSEQ multiplex PCR, yet TCRdb's version contains in-frame clones alone and is incomplete. From that table come the V and J calls and clone size; the DNA was used to work out D and trimming. The sample yields hundreds of thousands of clones, roughly nine tenths seen once. CDR3 length equals 14 residues. V lost 5 bases, J lost 6 bases, and 16 bases lay in between. Germline values: CDR1 SGHTA, CDR2 FQGTGA. The source material was peripheral blood. The TCR sequence derives from a man aged 35 to 55 with acute or convalescent COVID-19. The chain carries TRBV7-3 and TRBJ1-2, with D possibly TRBD1 on 6 matching bases. In nucleotides, the CDR3 is TGTGCCAGCAGCCACCGGGGGGGGCGCGATGGCTACACCTTC. Its translation: CASSHRGGRDGYTF.